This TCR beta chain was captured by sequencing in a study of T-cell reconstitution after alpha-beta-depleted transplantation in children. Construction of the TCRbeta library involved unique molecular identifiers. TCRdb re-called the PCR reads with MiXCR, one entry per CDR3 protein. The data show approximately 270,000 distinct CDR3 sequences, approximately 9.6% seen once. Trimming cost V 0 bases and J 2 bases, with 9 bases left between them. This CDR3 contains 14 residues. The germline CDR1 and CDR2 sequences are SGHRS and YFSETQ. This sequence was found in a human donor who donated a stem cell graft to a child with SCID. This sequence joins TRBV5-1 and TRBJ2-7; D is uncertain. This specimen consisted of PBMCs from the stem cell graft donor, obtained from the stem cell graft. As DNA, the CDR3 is TGCGCCAGCAGCTTGGCCCCCGCCGCCTACGAGCAGTACTTC. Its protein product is CASSLAPAAYEQYF.